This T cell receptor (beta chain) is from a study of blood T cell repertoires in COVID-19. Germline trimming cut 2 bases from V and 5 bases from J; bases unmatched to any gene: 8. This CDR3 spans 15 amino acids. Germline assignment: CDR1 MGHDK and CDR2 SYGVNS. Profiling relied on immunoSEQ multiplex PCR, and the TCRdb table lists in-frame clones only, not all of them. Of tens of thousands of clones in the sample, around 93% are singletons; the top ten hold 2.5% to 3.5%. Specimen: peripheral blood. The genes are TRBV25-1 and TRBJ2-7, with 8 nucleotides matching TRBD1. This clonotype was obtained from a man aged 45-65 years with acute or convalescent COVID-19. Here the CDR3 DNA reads TGTGCCAGCAGTGAACCCGGGACAGGAAGAAACGAGCAGTACTTC. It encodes CASSEPGTGRNEQYF.